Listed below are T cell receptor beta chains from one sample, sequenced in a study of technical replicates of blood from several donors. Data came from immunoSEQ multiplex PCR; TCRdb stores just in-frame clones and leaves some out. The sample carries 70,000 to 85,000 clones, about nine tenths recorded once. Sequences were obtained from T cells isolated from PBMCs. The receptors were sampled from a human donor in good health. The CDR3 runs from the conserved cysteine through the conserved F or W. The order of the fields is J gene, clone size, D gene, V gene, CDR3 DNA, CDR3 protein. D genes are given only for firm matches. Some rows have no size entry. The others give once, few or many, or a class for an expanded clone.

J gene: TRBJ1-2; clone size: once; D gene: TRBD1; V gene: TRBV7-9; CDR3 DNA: TGTGCCAGCAGCGTACAGGGGGCATTTTTATATGGCTACACCTTC; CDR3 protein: CASSVQGAFLYGYTF
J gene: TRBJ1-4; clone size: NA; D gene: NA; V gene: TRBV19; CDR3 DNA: TGTGCCAGTAGGGGGCAGGCCCGAGCAACTAATGAAAAACTGTTTTTT; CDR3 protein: CASRGQARATNEKLFF
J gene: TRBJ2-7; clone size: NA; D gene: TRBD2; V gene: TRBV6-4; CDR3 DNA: TGTGCCAGCAGTGCCCGGACTAGCGGTTCCTACGAGCAGTACTTC; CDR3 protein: CASSARTSGSYEQYF
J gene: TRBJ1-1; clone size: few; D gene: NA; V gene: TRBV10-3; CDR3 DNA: TGTGCCATCAGGGGACTCATGAACACTGAAGCTTTCTTT; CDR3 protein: CAIRGLMNTEAFF
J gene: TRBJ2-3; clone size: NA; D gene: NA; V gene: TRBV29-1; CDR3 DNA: TGCAGCGTCAAACAGCAATTCACAGATACGCAGTATTTT; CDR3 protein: CSVKQQFTDTQYF
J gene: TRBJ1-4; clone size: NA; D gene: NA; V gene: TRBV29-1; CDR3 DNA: TGCAGCGTTGTTTTCAGTTCAACTAATGAAAAACTGTTTTTT; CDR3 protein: CSVVFSSTNEKLFF
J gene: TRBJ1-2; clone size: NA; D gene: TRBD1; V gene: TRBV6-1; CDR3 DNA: TGTGCCAGCAGTGAAGGAGCAGGGGGGAACGGCTACACCTTC; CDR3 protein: CASSEGAGGNGYTF
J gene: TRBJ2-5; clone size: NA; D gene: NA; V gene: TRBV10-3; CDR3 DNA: TGTGCCATCAGTGACCCCGGGGTAGAGACCCAGTACTTC; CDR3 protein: CAISDPGVETQYF
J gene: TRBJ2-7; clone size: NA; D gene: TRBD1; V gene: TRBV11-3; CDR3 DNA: TGTGCCAGCAGTAGGAGACAGGGGATTAATTACGAGCAGTACTTC; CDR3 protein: CASSRRQGINYEQYF
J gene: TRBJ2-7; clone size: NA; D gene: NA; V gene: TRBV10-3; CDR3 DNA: TGTGCCATCAGTGAAGAGGTGGAGACGTCGACTTACGAGCAGTACTTC; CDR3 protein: CAISEEVETSTYEQYF
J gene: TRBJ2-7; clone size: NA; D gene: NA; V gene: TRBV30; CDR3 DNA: TGTGCCTGGAGTATTATAGCGGAATACGAGCAGTACTTC; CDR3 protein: CAWSIIAEYEQYF
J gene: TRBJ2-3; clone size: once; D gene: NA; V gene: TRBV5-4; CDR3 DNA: TGTGCCAGCAGCTTGAGGCAGGGAAACAGAGATACGCAGTATTTT; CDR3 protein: CASSLRQGNRDTQYF
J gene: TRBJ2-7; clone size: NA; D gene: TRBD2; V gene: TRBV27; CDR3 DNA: TGTGCCAGCAGTTCCTGGACTAGCGCCTCCTACGAGCAGTACTTC; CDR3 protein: CASSSWTSASYEQYF
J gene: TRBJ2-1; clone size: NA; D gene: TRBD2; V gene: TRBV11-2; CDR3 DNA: TGTGCCAGCAGCTTAGACCCAACTAGCGGCAATGAGCAGTTCTTC; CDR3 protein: CASSLDPTSGNEQFF
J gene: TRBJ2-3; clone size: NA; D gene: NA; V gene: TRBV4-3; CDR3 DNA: TGCGCCAGCAGCCAAGACCCCGCGGCTTACCATCCTATTAGCACAGATACGCAGTATTTT; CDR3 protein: CASSQDPAAYHPISTDTQYF
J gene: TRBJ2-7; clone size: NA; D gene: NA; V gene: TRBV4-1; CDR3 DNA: TGCGCCAGCAGTTACGCGACAACGAGCTCCTACGAGCAGTACTTC; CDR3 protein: CASSYATTSSYEQYF
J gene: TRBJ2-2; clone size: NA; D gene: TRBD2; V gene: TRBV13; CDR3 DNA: TGTGCCAGCAGCTTAGCAGCGGGGGTGAACACCGGGGAGCTGTTTTTT; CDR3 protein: CASSLAAGVNTGELFF
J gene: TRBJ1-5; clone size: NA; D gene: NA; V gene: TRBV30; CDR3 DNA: TGTGCCTGGAGTAACAGGGTAAACGGCAATCAGCCCCAGCATTTT; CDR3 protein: CAWSNRVNGNQPQHF
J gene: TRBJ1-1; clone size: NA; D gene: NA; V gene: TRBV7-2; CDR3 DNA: TGTGCCAGCAGCTTATATAGGGTAACAGGTGAAGCTTTCTTT; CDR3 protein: CASSLYRVTGEAFF
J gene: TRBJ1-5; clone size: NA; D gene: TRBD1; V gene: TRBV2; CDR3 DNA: TGTGCCAGCAGGGGGGACAGGCAAGATCAGCCCCAGCATTTT; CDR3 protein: CASRGDRQDQPQHF
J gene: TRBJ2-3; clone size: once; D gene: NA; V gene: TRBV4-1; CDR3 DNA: TGCGCCAGCAGCCAAGTACTTTCTATAATTCACTCGGATACGCAGTATTTT; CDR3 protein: CASSQVLSIIHSDTQYF
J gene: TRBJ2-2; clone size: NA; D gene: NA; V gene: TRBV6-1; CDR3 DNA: TGTGCCAGCAGAGTGACAGGCTCGAACACCGGGGAGCTGTTTTTT; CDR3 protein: CASRVTGSNTGELFF
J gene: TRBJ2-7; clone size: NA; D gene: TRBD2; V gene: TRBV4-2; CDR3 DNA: TGTGCCAGCAGCCCAGATTCTAGCGGGAACTCCTACGAGCAGTACTTC; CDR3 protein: CASSPDSSGNSYEQYF
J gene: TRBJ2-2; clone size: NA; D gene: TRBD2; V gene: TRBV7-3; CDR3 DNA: TGTGCCAGCAGGCCAACGGGACTACATCTATCCGGGGAGCTGTTTTTT; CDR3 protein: CASRPTGLHLSGELFF
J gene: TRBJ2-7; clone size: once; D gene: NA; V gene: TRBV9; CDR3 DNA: TGTGCCAGCAGCCCCGCCCGGGGCTACGAGCAGTACTTC; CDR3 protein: CASSPARGYEQYF
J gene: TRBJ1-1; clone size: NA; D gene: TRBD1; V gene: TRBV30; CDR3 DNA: TGTGCCTGGAACCCAGGGGGAGACACTGAAGCTTTCTTT; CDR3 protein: CAWNPGGDTEAFF
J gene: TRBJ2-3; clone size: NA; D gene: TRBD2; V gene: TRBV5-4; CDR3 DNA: TGTGCCAGCAGTCCGAGCGGGAGGGCGGGGGATACGCAGTATTTT; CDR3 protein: CASSPSGRAGDTQYF
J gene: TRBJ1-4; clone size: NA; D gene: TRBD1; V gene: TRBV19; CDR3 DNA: TGTGCCAGTAGTATACGACAGGGGCCAAATAATGAAAAACTGTTTTTT; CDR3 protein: CASSIRQGPNNEKLFF
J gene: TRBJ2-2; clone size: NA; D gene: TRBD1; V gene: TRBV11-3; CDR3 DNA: TGTGCCAGCAGCTCCCGTAGGGACAGGGAGAGAAGAACCGGGGAGCTGTTTTTT; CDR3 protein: CASSSRRDRERRTGELFF
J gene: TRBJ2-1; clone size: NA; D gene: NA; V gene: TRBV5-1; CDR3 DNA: TGCGCCAGCAGCTTGGGAGTTTACAATGAGCAGTTCTTC; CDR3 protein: CASSLGVYNEQFF
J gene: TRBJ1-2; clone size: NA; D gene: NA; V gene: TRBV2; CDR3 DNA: TGTGCCAGCACCTTAGGACAGTGGTATGGCTACACCTTC; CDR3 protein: CASTLGQWYGYTF
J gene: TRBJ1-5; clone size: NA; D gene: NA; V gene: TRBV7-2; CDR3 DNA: TGTGCCAGCAGCTTAGTGACCGTAGCTAATCAGCCCCAGCATTTT; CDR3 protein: CASSLVTVANQPQHF
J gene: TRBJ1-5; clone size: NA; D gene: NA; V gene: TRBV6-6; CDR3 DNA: TGTGCCAGCAGTTACGCAAGGACAGAGAATCAGCCCCAGCATTTT; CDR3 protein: CASSYARTENQPQHF
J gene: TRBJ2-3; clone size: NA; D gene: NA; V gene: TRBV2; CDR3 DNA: TGTGCCAGCAAGTTTACTTTACAGCCTACAGATACGCAGTATTTT; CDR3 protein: CASKFTLQPTDTQYF
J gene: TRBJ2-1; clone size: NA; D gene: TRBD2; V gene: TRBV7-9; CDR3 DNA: TGTGCCAGCAGCTCCCCGGGACTAGCGGGAGGATATGAGCAGTTCTTC; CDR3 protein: CASSSPGLAGGYEQFF
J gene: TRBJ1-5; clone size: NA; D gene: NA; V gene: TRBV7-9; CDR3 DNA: TGTGCCAGCAGCTTAAACTACGATCAGCCCCAGCATTTT; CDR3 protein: CASSLNYDQPQHF